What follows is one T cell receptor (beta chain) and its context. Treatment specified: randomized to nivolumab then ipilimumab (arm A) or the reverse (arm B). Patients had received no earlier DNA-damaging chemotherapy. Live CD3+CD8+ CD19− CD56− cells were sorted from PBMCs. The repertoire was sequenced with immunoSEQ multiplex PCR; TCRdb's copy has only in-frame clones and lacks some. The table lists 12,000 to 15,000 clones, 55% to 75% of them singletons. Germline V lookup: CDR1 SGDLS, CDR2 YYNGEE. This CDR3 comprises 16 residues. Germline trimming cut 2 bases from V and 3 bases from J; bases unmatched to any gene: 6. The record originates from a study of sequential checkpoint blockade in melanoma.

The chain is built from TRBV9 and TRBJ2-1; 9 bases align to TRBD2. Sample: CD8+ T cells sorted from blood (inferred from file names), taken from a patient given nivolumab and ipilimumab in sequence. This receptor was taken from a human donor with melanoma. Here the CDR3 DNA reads TGTGCCAGCAGCGTTGGAGCGGGAGGTAACTACAATGAGCAGTTCTTC. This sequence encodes CASSVGAGGNYNEQFF.